This is a list of T cell receptor beta chains from one sample in a study of neurological immune-mediated disorders. From the 5' RACE reads, TCRdb called clonotypes with MiXCR, one entry per CDR3 protein. The sample records 60,000 to 80,000 distinct CDR3 sequences, 4.5% to 5.5% being singletons. The sample consisted of PBMCs. The receptor set was obtained from a woman aged 45-65 years with multiple sclerosis. Each CDR3 is given with its conserved first and last residue. The order of the fields is CDR3 protein, D gene, clone size, V gene. The D gene is left open where the match is weak. Rows may omit the clone size; those that give it use once, few, many or a size class.

CDR3: CASSFSANTEAFF; D: -; size: many; V: TRBV27
CDR3: CASSPGQALNGYTF; D: TRBD1; size: many; V: TRBV12-3/TRBV12-4
CDR3: CASSLGFGGQETQYF; D: -; size: many; V: TRBV7-2
CDR3: CASSSPIGSGANVLTF; D: -; size: many; V: TRBV11-2
CDR3: CASSLDRQGYEQYF; D: -; size: many; V: TRBV12-3/TRBV12-4
CDR3: CASSLAHYVINTEAFF; D: -; size: -; V: TRBV12-3/TRBV12-4
CDR3: CASSQPWGQGEYNEQFF; D: TRBD1; size: many; V: TRBV4-2
CDR3: CASSRGASTTQYF; D: -; size: many; V: TRBV7-8
CDR3: CSARDSHNEQFF; D: TRBD1; size: many; V: TRBV20-1
CDR3: CASSLTSGETEQFF; D: TRBD2; size: many; V: TRBV7-9
CDR3: CASSKPGLAGGPNTGELFF; D: TRBD2; size: -; V: TRBV5-1
CDR3: CAISHVTGGPGELFF; D: TRBD2; size: many; V: TRBV10-3
CDR3: CSAYSGISTDTQYF; D: -; size: many; V: TRBV20-1
CDR3: CSANPGTGWAETQYF; D: TRBD1; size: -; V: TRBV29-1
CDR3: CASSSDRLSNQPQHF; D: TRBD1; size: -; V: TRBV7-2
CDR3: CASSTVSGASTDTQYF; D: TRBD2; size: many; V: TRBV5-1
CDR3: CASSLTGQIEYSNQPQNF; D: -; size: -; V: TRBV28
CDR3: CASSTSSGGAETQYF; D: TRBD2; size: few; V: TRBV7-2
CDR3: CSVEGRPGRKNTGELFF; D: -; size: medium-sized; V: TRBV29-1
CDR3: CASRDRVSYNEQFF; D: TRBD1; size: many; V: TRBV5-1
CDR3: CASSLAGTNTGELFF; D: TRBD2; size: many; V: TRBV6-2/TRBV6-3
CDR3: CSGTEKETQYF; D: -; size: many; V: TRBV20-1
CDR3: CASTKGPPDTEAFF; D: -; size: few; V: TRBV5-1
CDR3: CASGGQGYYGYTF; D: TRBD1; size: many; V: TRBV12-3/TRBV12-4
CDR3: CSAPAQGAGTEAFF; D: TRBD1; size: many; V: TRBV20-1
CDR3: CASSLGGPPMDEQYF; D: -; size: many; V: TRBV7-9
CDR3: CASSLRPEATEAFF; D: -; size: -; V: TRBV11-2
CDR3: CASSEAGGLTGELFF; D: TRBD2; size: many; V: TRBV12-3/TRBV12-4
CDR3: CASSPLHGAGETQYF; D: -; size: many; V: TRBV4-3
CDR3: CASSQEGKGDSGNTIYF; D: -; size: many; V: TRBV4-1
CDR3: CASSLIRGPLNEQFF; D: TRBD1; size: many; V: TRBV11-2
CDR3: CASSQDEGQGLAFF; D: TRBD1; size: many; V: TRBV14
CDR3: CASSLRQFTDTQYF; D: -; size: -; V: TRBV5-1
CDR3: CASSLLGETQYF; D: -; size: many; V: TRBV4-2
CDR3: CASGLKGNEKLFF; D: -; size: many; V: TRBV6-5
CDR3: CASSPRGGRSSYEQYF; D: -; size: many; V: TRBV5-1
CDR3: CASRPGLAGGLKNIQYF; D: TRBD2; size: -; V: TRBV7-7
CDR3: CASSDGDSRQPQHF; D: TRBD1; size: few; V: TRBV2
CDR3: CASSQGLATYNEQFF; D: -; size: -; V: TRBV4-1
CDR3: CASSLNQGTDTQYF; D: -; size: -; V: TRBV7-9
CDR3: CATTWDPESDTQYF; D: -; size: many; V: TRBV15
CDR3: CASSRRRGVGTEAFF; D: -; size: many; V: TRBV3-1
CDR3: CASSPRPGGPNEQFF; D: -; size: -; V: TRBV5-1
CDR3: CASSVPNSRDRGRDSNNEQFF; D: TRBD1; size: many; V: TRBV9
CDR3: CASSARAEQGTYEQYF; D: -; size: -; V: TRBV6-5
CDR3: CSVMGSGELFF; D: -; size: many; V: TRBV29-1
CDR3: CATSYNLGGARNPDTQYF; D: -; size: many; V: TRBV15
CDR3: CASSYQGNTEAFF; D: -; size: few; V: TRBV7-2
CDR3: CASSLGTGEETQYF; D: TRBD1; size: many; V: TRBV5-1
CDR3: CASSLRTGGTSTDTQYF; D: -; size: many; V: TRBV7-2
CDR3: CASSPWTDNTEAFF; D: -; size: many; V: TRBV5-1
CDR3: CASSLMGRQQETQYF; D: -; size: many; V: TRBV5-1
CDR3: CASSLRWGTGETQYF; D: TRBD1; size: few; V: TRBV5-1
CDR3: CSVLTHSNQPQHF; D: -; size: few; V: TRBV20-1
CDR3: CASSLGGTNSYEQYF; D: -; size: many; V: TRBV5-1